A single sample is the source of the 13 T cell receptor beta chains below, sequenced in a study of shared clonotypes between healthy human individuals. Using immunoSEQ multiplex PCR, the repertoire was profiled, and TCRdb retains in-frame clones only, with some absent. The sample records a few hundred thousand clones, approximately 97% being singletons. The sample was memory CD8+ T cells sorted from blood. Stated subset: CD45RO+ cells pooled with CCR7-negative TemRA cells. These receptors were taken from a man aged 25 to 40 in good health.

The chain has TRBV18 and TRBJ2-6, with D possibly being TRBD1 (5 bases). Germline loops: CDR1 KGHSH, CDR2 LQKENI. This CDR3 has 17 amino acids. Trimming took 2 bases from V and 0 from J, leaving 11 bases between them. The CDR3 coding sequence is TGTGCCAGCTCACCAGGGGCTACCCGCTCTGGGGCCAACGTCCTGACTTTC. Its protein product is CASSPGATRSGANVLTF.

The V gene is TRBV30, the J gene TRBJ2-3; 11 nucleotides align to TRBD2. This CDR3 contains 14 residues. Germline V lookup: CDR1 GTSNPN, CDR2 SVGIG (reference sequence). The V segment lost 2 bases and the J segment 5 bases; nucleotides outside the gene matches: 3. CDR3 DNA: TGTGCCTGGAGTTCCCTAGCGGGAGGAGATACGCAGTATTTT. Its protein is CAWSSLAGGDTQYF.

The chain uses TRBV5-1 and TRBJ1-1, with TRBD1 as a possible D gene (6 bases). The CDR3 extends over 13 amino acids. Per germline, CDR1 SGHRS and CDR2 YFSETQ. V lost 4 bases and J 4 bases, leaving 11 bases between the germline ends. The DNA for the CDR3 is TGCGCCAGCAGCCTAAGGACAGCCACTGAAGCTTTCTTT. It specifies CASSLRTATEAFF.

This clone was recorded once. The J gene is TRBJ2-5, the V gene TRBV5-1; 8 bases line up with TRBD2. With V trimmed by 3 bases and J by 4 bases, 8 bases remained unmatched. The CDR3 is made up of 15 amino acids. CDR1 and CDR2 from the germline V gene are SGHRS and YFSETQ. CDR3 amino acids: CASSWGTRSLETQYF. CDR3 coding DNA: TGCGCCAGCAGCTGGGGGACTAGATCGTTAGAGACCCAGTACTTC.

The CDR3 DNA is TGCGCCAGCAGCGGTGGTGCAACTAATGAAAAACTGTTTTTT. Encoded protein: CASSGGATNEKLFF. The rearrangement uses TRBV5-1 and TRBJ1-4; D is uncertain. V dropped 4 bases and J dropped 0 bases, with 7 bases sitting between them. This CDR3 is 14 amino acids long. Germline CDR1 reads SGHRS; CDR2 reads YFSETQ.

The rearrangement links TRBV2 to TRBJ2-7; perhaps TRBD2 as D (5 bases). This CDR3 contains 13 residues. The V gene's germline CDR1 is SNHLY and CDR2 FYNNEI. V lost 6 bases to trimming and J lost 7 bases, with 16 bases between them. The CDR3 is CASRVDWVGEQYF. In nucleotides, the CDR3 is TGTGCCAGCAGGGTGGACTGGGTGGGGGAGCAGTACTTC.

J is TRBJ2-2 and V is TRBV4-2; D is ambiguous. The CDR3 is 15 residues long. Germline CDR1 is LGHNA and CDR2 is YNFKEQ. V was cut by 2 bases and J by 3 bases, with 10 bases left in between. CDR3 sequence: CASSQRNTYTGELFF. CDR3 in DNA: TGTGCCAGCAGCCAAAGAAATACCTACACCGGGGAGCTGTTTTTT.

The chain carries TRBV2 and TRBJ2-6; the D is unclear. Trimming removed 9 bases at V and 1 base at J, with 13 bases between. This CDR3 is built from 15 residues. Germline V gene data show CDR1 as SNHLY and CDR2 as FYNNEI. CDR3 protein: CASQTQASGANVLTF. The CDR3 coding sequence is TGTGCCAGTCAAACTCAGGCGTCTGGGGCCAACGTCCTGACTTTC. Full variable domain (outside the CDR3, taken from reference TRBV2 and TRBJ2-6): EPEVTQTPSHQVTQMGQEVILRCVPISNHLYFYWYRQILGQKVEFLVSFYNNEISEKSEIFDDQFSVERPDGSNFTLKIRSTKLEDSAMYFCASQTQASGANVLTFGAGSRLTVL.

The chain links TRBV5-1 to TRBJ2-2; no reliable D call. Germline CDR1 reads SGHRS; CDR2 reads YFSETQ. The CDR3 covers 14 residues. Deletions cut 2 bases from V and 1 base from J, with 6 bases between. The CDR3 sequence: CASSFRVNTGELFF. Here the CDR3 DNA reads TGCGCCAGCAGCTTCAGAGTGAACACCGGGGAGCTGTTTTTT.

This clone came up once. This chain links TRBV19 with TRBJ2-5; unclear D gene. The V gene's germline CDR1 is LNHDA and CDR2 SQIVND (reference sequence). The CDR3 is 12 amino acids. Trimming pared 8 bases from V and 2 bases from J, leaving 9 bases between. CDR3 sequence: CASGFRQETQYF. The CDR3 DNA reads as TGTGCCAGTGGGTTCAGACAAGAGACCCAGTACTTC.

This chain joins TRBV6-5 and TRBJ2-1; 7 bases match TRBD2. The germline CDR1 and CDR2 sequences are MNHEY and SVGAGI. The CDR3 runs to 14 residues. The trim removed 2 bases at V and 6 bases at J, leaving 4 bases unmatched. The CDR3 bases are TGTGCCAGCAGTTACACTGGGACTACCAATGAGCAGTTCTTC. Amino acid sequence: CASSYTGTTNEQFF.

The CDR3 is CASSLGRTGGETQYF. The CDR3 DNA follows: TGTGCCAGCAGCTTAGGCCGGACAGGGGGAGAGACCCAGTACTTC. This rearrangement joins TRBV7-9 to TRBJ2-5; the match to TRBD1 covers 10 bases. V dropped 1 base and J dropped 4; count of bases not matched to a gene: 3. The CDR3 is 15 amino acids. Per germline, CDR1 SEHNR and CDR2 FQNEAQ (reference sequence).

This clone was detected once. The chain is built from TRBV11-2 and TRBJ2-5, with 9 bases matching TRBD1. Germline values: CDR1 SGHAT, CDR2 FQNNGV. The CDR3 is 17 residues long. After removal of 0 bases from V and 7 bases from J, the junction contained 12 bases not matched to a gene. The CDR3: CASSLDLQGAEWLTQYF. In nucleotides, the CDR3 is TGTGCCAGCAGCTTAGACCTACAGGGGGCGGAATGGCTGACCCAGTACTTC. Full variable domain (missing parts from reference TRBV11-2 and TRBJ2-5): EAGVAQSPRYKIIEKRQSVAFWCNPISGHATLYWYQQILGQGPKLLIQFQNNGVVDDSQLPKDRFSAERLKGVDSTLKIQPAKLEDSAVYLCASSLDLQGAEWLTQYFGPGTRLLVL.